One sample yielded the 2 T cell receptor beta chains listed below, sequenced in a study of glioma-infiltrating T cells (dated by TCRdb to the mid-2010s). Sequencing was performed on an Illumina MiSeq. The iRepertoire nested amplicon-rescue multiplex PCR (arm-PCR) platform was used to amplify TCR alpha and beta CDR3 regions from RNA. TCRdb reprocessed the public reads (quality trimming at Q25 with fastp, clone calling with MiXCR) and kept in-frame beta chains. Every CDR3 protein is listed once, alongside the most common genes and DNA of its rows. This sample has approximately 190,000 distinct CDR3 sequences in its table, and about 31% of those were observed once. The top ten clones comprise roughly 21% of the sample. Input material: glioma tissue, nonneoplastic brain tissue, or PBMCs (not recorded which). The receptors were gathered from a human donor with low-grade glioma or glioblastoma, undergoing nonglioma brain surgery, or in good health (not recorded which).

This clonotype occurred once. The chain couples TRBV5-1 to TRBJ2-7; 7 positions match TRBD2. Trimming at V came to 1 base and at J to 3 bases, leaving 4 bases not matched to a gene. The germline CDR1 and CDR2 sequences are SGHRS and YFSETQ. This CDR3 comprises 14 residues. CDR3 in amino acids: CASSLREGSYEQYF. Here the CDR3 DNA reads TGCGCCAGCAGCTTGAGGGAGGGGAGCTACGAGCAGTACTTC. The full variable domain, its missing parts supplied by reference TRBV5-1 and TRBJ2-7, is KAGVTQTPRYLIKTRGQQVTLSCSPISGHRSVSWYQQTPGQGLQFLFEYFSETQRNKGNFPGRFSGRQFSNSRSEMNVSTLELGDSALYLCASSLREGSYEQYFGPGTRLTVT.

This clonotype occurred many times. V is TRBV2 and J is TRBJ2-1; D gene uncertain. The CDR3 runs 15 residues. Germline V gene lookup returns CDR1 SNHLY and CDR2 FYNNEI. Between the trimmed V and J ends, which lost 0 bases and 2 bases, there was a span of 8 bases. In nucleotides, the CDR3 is TGTGCCAGCAGTGAAGCCGGGCTGGCCTACAATGAGCAGTTCTTC. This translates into CASSEAGLAYNEQFF.